This T cell receptor (beta chain) stems from a study of beta chain features in type 1 diabetes. Trimming took off 0 bases at V and 6 bases at J, with 6 bases between the two ends. Germline V gives CDR1 SGHTA, CDR2 FQGNSA. The CDR3 contains 13 residues. The sequenced template was cDNA made from the entire isolated RNA. The assay was immunoSEQ multiplex PCR, and TCRdb's table has in-frame clones only and misses some. The data contain roughly 290,000 clones, 7.5% to 9.5% of them singletons. Material: central memory CD4+ T cells from blood. This chain joins TRBV7-2 and TRBJ2-1; D gene uncertain. The sequence was collected from a woman younger than 30 in good health. The CDR3 nucleotides are TGTGCCAGCAGCTTAGCCGACTCCAATGAGCAGTTCTTC. It codes for CASSLADSNEQFF. Full variable domain (outside the CDR3, taken from reference TRBV7-2 and TRBJ2-1): GAGVSQSPSNKVTEKGKDVELRCDPISGHTALYWYRQSLGQGLEFLIYFQGNSAPDKSGLPSDRFSAERTGGSVSTLTIQRTQQEDSAVYLCASSLADSNEQFFGPGTRLTVL.